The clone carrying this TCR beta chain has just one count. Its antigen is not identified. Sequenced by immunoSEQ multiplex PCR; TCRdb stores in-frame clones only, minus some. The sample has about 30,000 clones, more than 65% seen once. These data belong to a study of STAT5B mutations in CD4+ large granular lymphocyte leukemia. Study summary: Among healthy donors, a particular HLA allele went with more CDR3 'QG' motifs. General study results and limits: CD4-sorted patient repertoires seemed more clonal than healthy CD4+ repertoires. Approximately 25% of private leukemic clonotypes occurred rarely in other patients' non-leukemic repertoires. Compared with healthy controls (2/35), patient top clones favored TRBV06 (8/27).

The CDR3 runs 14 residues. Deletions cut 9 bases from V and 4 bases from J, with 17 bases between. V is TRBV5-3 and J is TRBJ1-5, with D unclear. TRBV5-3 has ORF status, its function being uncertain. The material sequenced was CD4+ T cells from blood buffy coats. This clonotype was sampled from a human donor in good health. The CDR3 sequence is CATAGDVRNQPQHF. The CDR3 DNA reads TGTGCCACGGCCGGAGACGTACGGAATCAGCCCCAGCATTTT.